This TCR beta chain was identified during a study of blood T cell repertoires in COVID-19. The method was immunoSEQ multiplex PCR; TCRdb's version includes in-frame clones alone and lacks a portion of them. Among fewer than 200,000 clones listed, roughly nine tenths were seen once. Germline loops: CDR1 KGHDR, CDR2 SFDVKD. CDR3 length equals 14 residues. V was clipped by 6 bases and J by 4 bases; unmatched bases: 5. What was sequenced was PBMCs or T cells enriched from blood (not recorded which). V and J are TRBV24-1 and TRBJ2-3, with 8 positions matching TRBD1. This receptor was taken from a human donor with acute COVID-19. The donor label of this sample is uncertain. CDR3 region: CATSRQGHSDTQYF. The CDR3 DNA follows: TGTGCCACCAGTCGACAGGGGCACTCAGATACGCAGTATTTT.